Here is one T cell receptor (beta chain) with its context. The antigen remains unidentified. CDR1 is SEHNR and CDR2 is FQNEAQ in the germline V gene (reference sequence). The CDR3 sequence is 19 residues long. With 2 bases clipped from V and 4 bases from J, the junction kept 15 bases outside the gene matches. The sample belongs to a study of shared clonotypes between healthy human individuals. About the study: Each donor had three CD4 naive, three CD4 memory, two CD8 naive and one CD8 memory plate. Study-wide findings and caveats: Roughly 4.6% of naive CD4 clonotypes were common to a few donors.

In the original analysis: Filtering differed because ImmunoSEQ produced junction-only sequences that carried no quality scores. Only in-frame clones appear in the TCRdb table, and some are missing; sequencing was by immunoSEQ multiplex PCR. That table gives V, J and clone size, and the DNA gave D and trimming. The sample lists 2 million to 2.5 million clones, roughly 92% seen once, with about 0.41% in the top ten. Sequenced: naive CD4+ T cells from PBMCs. Stated subset: CD45RA+ positively selected. The genes are TRBV7-9 and TRBJ2-2, with TRBD1 matching 8 bases. The receptor comes from a young man in good health. Some clones in this sample may be carry-over from other donors' samples. In nucleotides, the CDR3 is TGTGCCAGCAGCTTATGGCGTAACCGTCAGGGGGCGAGCACCGGGGAGCTGTTTTTT. Its translation is CASSLWRNRQGASTGELFF.